This T cell receptor (beta chain) was profiled in a study of T cell changes during pregnancy in multiple sclerosis. Germline CDR1 reads ENHRY; CDR2 reads SYGVKD. The V gene lost 4 bases and the J gene lost 0 bases, with 13 bases spanning the gap. This CDR3 is built from 16 residues. Using immunoSEQ multiplex PCR, the repertoire was profiled, and TCRdb retains in-frame clones only, with some absent. The data contain more than 70,000 clones, 93% of them seen just once; the ten biggest clones take up roughly 2.5%. The TCR originated in a female donor with multiple sclerosis, enrolled in a pregnancy study. The source was peripheral blood, collected in the second trimester of pregnancy. The V call is TRBV10-3, the J call TRBJ1-5; D is perhaps TRBD1 (5 bases). The CDR3 region is CAISGGGTNSNQPQHF. The CDR3 coding sequence is TGTGCCATCAGTGGGGGGGGAACAAATAGCAATCAGCCCCAGCATTTT.